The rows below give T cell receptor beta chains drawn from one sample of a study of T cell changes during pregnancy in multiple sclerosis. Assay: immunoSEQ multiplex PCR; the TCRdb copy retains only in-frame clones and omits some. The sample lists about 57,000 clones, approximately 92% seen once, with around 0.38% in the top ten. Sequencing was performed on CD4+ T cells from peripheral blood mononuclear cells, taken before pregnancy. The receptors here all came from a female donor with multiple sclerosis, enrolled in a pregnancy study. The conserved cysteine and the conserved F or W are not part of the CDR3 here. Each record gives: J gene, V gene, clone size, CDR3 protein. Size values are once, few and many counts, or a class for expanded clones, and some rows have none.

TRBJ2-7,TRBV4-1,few,ASSQGLGRPYEQY
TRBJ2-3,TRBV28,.,ASSLRGTDTQY
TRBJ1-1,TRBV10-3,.,ATDDSARGVT
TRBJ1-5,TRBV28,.,ASRKGQRYQPQH
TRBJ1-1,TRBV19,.,ASSRTGVDLTEAF
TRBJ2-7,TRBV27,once,ASSLHHLADHYEQY
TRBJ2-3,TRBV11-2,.,ASSFSGFGTQY
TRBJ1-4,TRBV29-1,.,SGGPGAEKLF
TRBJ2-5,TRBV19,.,ASSLPTSGRGNQETQY
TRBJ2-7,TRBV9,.,ASSVGAGNSYEQY
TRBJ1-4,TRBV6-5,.,ASSLQGFNEKLF
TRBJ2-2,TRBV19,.,ASSSYSNTGELF
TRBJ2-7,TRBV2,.,ASTSGLVSYEQY
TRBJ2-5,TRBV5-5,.,ASSLYFGGETQY
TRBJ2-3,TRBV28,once,ASSPGTDTQY
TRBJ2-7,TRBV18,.,ASARGEELRSSYEQY
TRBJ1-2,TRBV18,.,ASSPRGGANGYT
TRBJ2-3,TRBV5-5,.,ASSRISGGTDTQY
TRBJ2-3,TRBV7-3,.,ASSLSGSTDTQY
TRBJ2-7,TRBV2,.,ASSENRVTYEQY
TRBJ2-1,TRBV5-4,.,ASSLDRASGMNEQF
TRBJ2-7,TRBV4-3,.,ASSQEGGTSYEQY
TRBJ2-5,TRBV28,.,ASSFLETQY